The T cell receptor (beta chain) described here comes from a study of T cells in localized non-small cell lung cancer. Study-level findings and limits: The study sequenced only one region of the tumor. As a result, intratumor heterogeneity could not be excluded and remains possible. Maximal T cell clonality occurred in uninvolved adjacent lung, with tumor ranking below it. Adjacent lung tissue had a median roughly 52 of the top 100 clones found in the tumor.

As concerns this clone: Its antigen is not known.

V shed 4 bases, J shed 4 bases, and the junction held 7 bases outside the gene matches. Germline CDR1 is LNHDA and CDR2 is SQIVND (reference sequence). This CDR3 contains 16 residues. This table comes from immunoSEQ multiplex PCR, and its TCRdb copy is limited to in-frame clones, with some not included. Of some 4,500 clones in the sample, roughly 21% were seen once. The receptor comes from a female donor older than 55 with stage I lung adenocarcinoma. The chain couples TRBV19 to TRBJ2-2; TRBD1 aligns across 9 bases. Sequencing was performed on lung tumor tissue, taken before any cancer treatment. The CDR3 DNA sequence: TGTGCCAGTAGTACGCGACAGGGGGTGCGCACCGGGGAGCTGTTTTTT. This translates into CASSTRQGVRTGELFF.